The TCR beta chain described here comes from a study of metastatic and nonmetastatic thyroid tumors. Study-wide findings and caveats: It was reported that TCR beta diversity was significantly higher in malignant thyroid tumors than benign nodules, in blood and tumor.

In the original workflow: CDR3 was compared across clinicopathological groups, and the resulting differences were used to build a distant-metastasis classifier for papillary thyroid cancer. TCRdb reprocessed the PCR reads via MiXCR. The V and J calls and clone size are TCRdb's, not the authors'. The table lists some 38,000 clones, about half of them singletons. Among the patients, none had received any treatment before thyroid surgery. A note on this clone: Its cognate antigen is unknown.

CDR1 and CDR2 (germline): SGHTA, FQGTGA. This CDR3 is 17 amino acids long. With V trimmed by 1 base and J by 0 bases, 7 bases remained unmatched. The V gene is TRBV7-3, the J gene TRBJ2-3; TRBD2 matches at 7 bases. This TCR was recovered from a male donor with papillary thyroid cancer or a benign thyroid nodule (not recorded which). Some clones in this sample may be carry-over from other donors' samples. The sequenced sample consisted of tumor tissue. The CDR3 is CASSLRSGAGSTDTQYF. The CDR3 bases are TGTGCCAGCAGCTTAAGGAGCGGGGCAGGGAGCACAGATACGCAGTATTTT.